This T cell receptor beta chain was recovered during a study of blood T cell repertoires in COVID-19. Study context: The United States, Italy and Spain supplied acute and convalescent COVID-19 samples. Sample material is recorded as cDNA or gDNA derived from T cells, B-cell-depleted T cells, or PBMCs.

The ends lost 0 bases at V and 7 bases at J; junction bases unmatched: 2. This CDR3 region has 15 residues. The germline gives CDR1 MNHEY, CDR2 SVGAGI. Source study methods: Nucleated cell counts were estimated from reference gene primer amplification. Assay used: immunoSEQ multiplex PCR; TCRdb lists only in-frame clones, some missing. Clone size and V and J calls were adopted from that table, with D and trimming inferred from the DNA. This sample has 110,000 to 150,000 clones; over 70% occur once, and the top ten carry about 8.7%. Sequencing input: peripheral blood. This sequence joins TRBV6-5 and TRBJ2-7; 14 bases align to TRBD2. The TCR originated in a man in his fifties with active or convalescent COVID-19. CDR3 residues: CASSYSGLAGAEQYF. The CDR3 bases are TGTGCCAGCAGTTACTCGGGACTAGCGGGAGCTGAGCAGTACTTC.